Following are 21 T cell receptor beta chains from one sample sequenced in a study of blood T cell repertoires in COVID-19. Produced via immunoSEQ multiplex PCR; TCRdb's table is partial and in-frame only. The profile shows around 440,000 clones, about nine tenths of them singletons. Sequencing input: peripheral blood. These receptors were obtained from a woman between 50 and 59 years old with COVID-19, enrolled during active disease.

A few counts support this clone. This rearrangement joins TRBV9 to TRBJ1-3, with 10 bases matching TRBD1. CDR3 length equals 16 residues. V dropped 2 bases and J dropped 7; count of bases not matched to a gene: 9. Per germline, CDR1 SGDLS and CDR2 YYNGEE. As DNA, the CDR3 is TGTGCCAGCAGCGTGACCGGGACAGGGGTCTTTAACACCATATATTTT. Translating gives CASSVTGTGVFNTIYF.

V gene TRBV7-9 combines with J gene TRBJ1-1; 7 bases line up with TRBD1. Trimming cost V 5 bases and J 1 base; bases outside gene matches: 7. Looked up from germline, CDR1 is SEHNR and CDR2 is FQNEAQ (reference sequence). The CDR3 has 15 residues. CDR3 sequence: CASSHPGTANTEAFF. CDR3 DNA sequence: TGTGCCAGCAGCCACCCCGGGACAGCGAACACTGAAGCTTTCTTT.

The chain has TRBV2 and TRBJ2-2; 9 bases are a match to TRBD1. V dropped 7 bases and J dropped 7; count of bases not matched to a gene: 4. The length of the CDR3 is 13 residues. CDR1 is SNHLY and CDR2 is FYNNEI in the germline V gene. CDR3 protein: CASNRGLGGELFF. CDR3 coding DNA: TGTGCCAGCAACAGGGGGCTGGGCGGGGAGCTGTTTTTT.

This rearrangement joins TRBV30 to TRBJ2-1; the D is unclear. Germline lookup yields CDR1 GTSNPN and CDR2 SVGIG (reference sequence). With 3 bases removed from V and 6 bases from J, the gap between germline ends came to 6 bases. The CDR3 spans 11 residues. CDR3 coding DNA: TGTGCCTGGAGGGCCCTCAATGAGCAGTTCTTC. Its protein product is CAWRALNEQFF.

The rearrangement uses TRBV19 and TRBJ2-7; TRBD1 agrees at 9 bases. The V gene end was trimmed by 6 bases and the J gene end by 5 bases; junction bases not matched to a gene: 5. The germline CDR1 and CDR2 sequences are LNHDA and SQIVND (reference sequence). The CDR3 runs 13 residues. In DNA form, the CDR3 reads TGTGCCAGTAGGAGACAGGGGGGCAACGAGCAGTACTTC. This encodes CASRRQGGNEQYF.

This chain links TRBV3-1 (or the pseudogene TRBV3-2) with TRBJ1-2; D may be TRBD1 (6 bases). V gave up 1 base and J gave up 8 bases, with 14 bases separating them. This CDR3 contains 14 residues. CDR1 LGHDT and CDR2 YNNKEL come from the germline V gene (reference sequence). The CDR3 DNA reads TGTGCCAGCAGCCAAGGGGCAGGGGTTGCGGGCTACACCTTC. This sequence encodes CASSQGAGVAGYTF.

A note on this clone: The same CDR3 is also encoded by other DNA sequences in this sample. This rearrangement joins TRBV3-1 (or the pseudogene TRBV3-2) to TRBJ1-1; 8 positions match TRBD1. The CDR3 is made up of 14 amino acids. Germline CDR1 LGHDT, CDR2 YNNKEL (reference sequence). The V gene end was trimmed by 3 bases and the J gene end by 5 bases; junction bases not matched to a gene: 5. This CDR3 is CASSHLTGDTEAFF. In DNA form, the CDR3 reads TGTGCCAGCAGCCATTTGACAGGGGATACTGAAGCTTTCTTT.

This chain links TRBV10-3 with TRBJ2-7; 13 positions agree with TRBD2. Germline V lookup: CDR1 ENHRY, CDR2 SYGVKD. Germline trimming cut 3 bases from V and 3 bases from J; bases unmatched to any gene: 11. This CDR3 spans 18 amino acids. CDR3: CAISDGGRTSGGSYEQYF. The CDR3 DNA reads TGTGCCATCAGTGATGGGGGTCGGACTAGCGGGGGAAGCTACGAGCAGTACTTC.

The rearrangement links TRBV4-1 to TRBJ2-7; no reliable D call. The germline V and J ends were trimmed by 0 bases and 0 bases, with 9 bases remaining between them. The CDR3 contains 15 residues. Germline CDR1 MGHRA, CDR2 YSYEKL. The CDR3: CASSQDLLSSYEQYF. CDR3 nucleotides: TGCGCCAGCAGCCAAGATCTCTTGAGCTCCTACGAGCAGTACTTC.

The CDR3 region has the DNA TGTGCCTGGAGTCCCAAGAGGGACAGGAACGAGCAGTACTTC. It codes for CAWSPKRDRNEQYF. This chain uses TRBV30 with TRBJ2-7, with TRBD1 matching over 8 bases. Germline loops: CDR1 GTSNPN, CDR2 SVGIG (reference sequence). The CDR3 totals 14 residues. The V segment lost 2 bases and the J segment 5 bases; nucleotides outside the gene matches: 8. The variable domain in full, completed from reference TRBV30 and TRBJ2-7, reads SQTIHQWPATLVQPVGSPLSLECTVEGTSNPNLYWYRQAAGRGLQLLFYSVGIGQISSEVPQNLSASRPQDRQFILSSKKLLLSDSGFYLCAWSPKRDRNEQYFGPGTRLTVT.

This clone was seen a single time. This chain uses TRBV4-1 with TRBJ2-3; TRBD2 aligns across 12 bases. Germline CDR1 and CDR2: MGHRA and YSYEKL. V gave up 1 base and J gave up 1 base; unmatched junction bases: 3. This CDR3 comprises 17 residues. CDR3 region: CASSQGGLAGRTDTQYF. The CDR3 coding sequence is TGCGCCAGCAGCCAAGGAGGACTAGCGGGGCGCACAGATACGCAGTATTTT.

The V gene is TRBV19, the J gene TRBJ1-2; D is possibly TRBD1 (6 bases). The CDR3 length is 14 residues. V was pared by 5 bases and J by 5 bases, with 15 bases between. CDR1 and CDR2 (germline): LNHDA, SQIVND (reference sequence). As DNA, the CDR3 is TGTGCCAGTAGTCTCCCCCAGGACAGATATGGCTACACCTTC. Translated: CASSLPQDRYGYTF.

This chain connects TRBV9 to TRBJ2-1; possibly TRBD2 for D (6 bases). Germline values: CDR1 SGDLS, CDR2 YYNGEE. The CDR3 sequence is 16 residues long. V lost 7 bases to trimming and J lost 6 bases, with 23 bases between them. The CDR3 DNA follows: TGTGCCAGCGGACGGAGAGGAGGGTCAGTGGGCAATGAGCAGTTCTTC. Amino acids: CASGRRGGSVGNEQFF. Full variable domain (missing parts from reference TRBV9 and TRBJ2-1): DSGVTQTPKHLITATGQRVTLRCSPRSGDLSVYWYQQSLDQGLQFLIQYYNGEERAKGNILERFSAQQFPDLHSELNLSSLELGDSALYFCASGRRGGSVGNEQFFGPGTRLTVL.

The V call is TRBV6-5, the J call TRBJ1-4, with 7 bases fitting TRBD1. The length of the CDR3 is 13 residues. In germline, CDR1 is MNHEY, CDR2 SVGAGI. Trimming at V came to 6 bases and at J to 11 bases, leaving 9 bases not matched to a gene. The CDR3 is CASRPPARGKLFF. The DNA of the CDR3 is TGTGCCAGCAGACCCCCAGCCAGGGGGAAACTGTTTTTT.

The J gene is TRBJ2-6, the V gene TRBV7-9, with 7 positions matching TRBD2. V was pared by 3 bases and J by 0 bases, with 5 bases of the junction left unmatched. This CDR3 has 17 residues. CDR1 is SEHNR, CDR2 FQNEAQ, per germline (reference sequence). The CDR3 is CASSFPGGVSGANVLTF. The CDR3 bases are TGTGCCAGCAGCTTCCCTGGGGGGGTCTCTGGGGCCAACGTCCTGACTTTC. The variable domain in full, with the rest retrieved from reference TRBV7-9 and TRBJ2-6, is DTGVSQNPRHKITKRGQNVTFRCDPISEHNRLYWYRQTLGQGPEFLTYFQNEAQLEKSRLLSDRFSAERPKGSFSTLEIQRTEQGDSAMYLCASSFPGGVSGANVLTFGAGSRLTVL.

The chain recombines TRBV30 with TRBJ1-1, with 8 nucleotides matching TRBD1. After removal of 4 bases from V and 6 bases from J, the junction contained 10 bases not matched to a gene. The germline CDR1 and CDR2 sequences are GTSNPN and SVGIG (reference sequence). The CDR3 covers 14 residues. CDR3 in DNA: TGTGCCTGGACTCGTGTGTCGACAGGGGCTGAAGCTTTCTTT. Translating it yields CAWTRVSTGAEAFF.

This CDR3 is CASSLTGTVSYEQYF. The CDR3 DNA reads as TGTGCCAGCAGCTTAACCGGGACAGTCTCCTACGAGCAGTACTTC. J is TRBJ2-7 and V is TRBV7-9, with 7 bases that match TRBD1. Germline V gives CDR1 SEHNR, CDR2 FQNEAQ (reference sequence). CDR3 size: 15 residues. Losses at the gene ends were 2 bases for V and 0 bases for J; bases not matched to a gene: 4.

The CDR3 protein is CASSLEQGYGNTIYF. For the CDR3, the DNA is TGTGCCAGCAGCTTGGAACAGGGTTACGGAAACACCATATATTTT. The rearrangement joins TRBV5-4 to TRBJ1-3, with D tentatively TRBD1 (6 bases). V lost 0 bases, J lost 4 bases, and 11 bases lay in between. The CDR3 sequence is 15 residues long. Germline V lookup: CDR1 SGHNT, CDR2 YYREEE (reference sequence).

This chain uses TRBV9 with TRBJ2-3; possibly TRBD2 for D (5 bases). The germline V gene encodes CDR1 SGDLS and CDR2 YYNGEE. This CDR3 has 14 amino acids. V gave up 7 bases and J gave up 0 bases, with 12 bases separating them. The CDR3 region has the DNA TGTGCCAGCGCGAACGGGGAAAGCACAGATACGCAGTATTTT. It codes for CASANGESTDTQYF.

The chain is built from TRBV2 and TRBJ1-3, with 9 bases identical to TRBD1. The CDR3 is 15 amino acids. In germline, CDR1 is SNHLY, CDR2 FYNNEI. Trimming at V came to 8 bases and at J to 0 bases, leaving 5 bases not matched to a gene. The chain's CDR3 is CASGTGLSSGNTIYF. The CDR3 DNA sequence: TGTGCCAGCGGGACAGGGCTGAGCTCTGGAAACACCATATATTTT.

This clone was detected only a few times. This chain uses TRBV5-6 with TRBJ1-2; D gene unclear. CDR1 is SGHDT, CDR2 YYEEEE, per germline. CDR3 length: 13 amino acids. Trimming stripped 2 bases from V and 4 bases from J, with 9 bases between. The chain's CDR3 is CASSFNEAYGYTF. The CDR3 coding sequence is TGTGCCAGCAGCTTTAACGAGGCCTATGGCTACACCTTC.